This T cell receptor (beta chain) was captured in a study of cytotoxic CD8 clonotypes in ibrutinib-treated CLL. Overall study findings and caveats: Rare overall, public clonotypes shrank or held steady under therapy.

Turning to this clone: Its specificity is unknown.

Sequencing was performed with immunoSEQ multiplex PCR; in TCRdb, only in-frame clones are kept and a portion is missing. Of 150,000 to 200,000 clones listed, about 72% are singletons. CDR3 length equals 14 residues. J was trimmed by 7 bases and V by 6 bases; bases with no gene match: 7. In germline, CDR1 is MNHEY, CDR2 SMNVEV (reference sequence). Sequencing was performed on PBMCs, taken after 24 months of ibrutinib treatment. The rearrangement links TRBV27 to TRBJ2-1, with 9 bases that match TRBD2. This TCR was recovered from a human donor with chronic lymphocytic leukemia. The DNA of the CDR3 is TGTGCCAGCAGACTGAGCGGGAGGTTTAATGAGCAGTTCTTC. This translates into CASRLSGRFNEQFF.